The present TCR beta chain was sequenced within a study of T cell responses to AZD1222 COVID-19 vaccine. Study background: Investigators merged groups given second doses at roughly 4 or roughly 12 weeks.

Notes on the study in general: Females made up more of the donors, who were largely white British, and clonal diversity may have come out too low. With dominance at 160-218 and 743-854, vaccine-associated CD4 TCRs spanned spike. Repertoires in all cases were sampled only once the peak T cell response had passed.

About this clone: Antigen specificity is unknown.

This CDR3 is built from 13 residues. Trimming pared 2 bases from V and 3 bases from J, leaving 5 bases between. The table came from immunoSEQ multiplex PCR; TCRdb's copy has only in-frame clones and leaves some out. This table holds 90,000 to 150,000 clones, approximately 83% found once. This TCR was recovered from an adult in good health. This material consisted of peripheral blood, taken on day 0 of AZD1222 vaccination. The V and J genes are TRBV12-3 or TRBV12-4 and TRBJ1-5; the D is unclear. The CDR3 region is CASSLLPNQPQHF. Written as DNA, the CDR3 is TGTGCCAGCAGTTTATTGCCCAATCAGCCCCAGCATTTT.